This TCR beta chain appears in the sequencing data of a study of T cell changes during pregnancy in multiple sclerosis. The CDR3 is 12 amino acids. Per the germline V gene, CDR1 is KGHSH and CDR2 is LQKENI. V lost 3 bases and J lost 7, with 9 bases in between. Sequencing was performed with immunoSEQ multiplex PCR; in TCRdb, only in-frame clones are kept and a portion is missing. The table includes approximately 50,000 clones, around 92% detected once. The receptor was isolated from a female donor with multiple sclerosis, enrolled in a pregnancy study. This chain connects TRBV18 to TRBJ1-1; maybe TRBD1 (6 bases). The sample was CD4+ T cells from peripheral blood mononuclear cells, taken in the third trimester of pregnancy. CDR3 in DNA: TGTGCCAGCTCACCCACAGGGATTGAAGCTTTCTTT. Protein sequence: CASSPTGIEAFF.